This note documents a single T cell receptor beta chain sequence. The CDR3 is 12 residues long. V was pared by 11 bases and J by 7 bases, with 5 bases of the junction left unmatched. Germline CDR1 SNHLY, CDR2 FYNNEI. This sample was included in a study of OX40 agonist ivuxolimab in advanced cancers. Measured with immunoSEQ multiplex PCR; TCRdb has only the in-frame clones, and not every one. The sample lists roughly 53,000 clones, almost 85% seen once, with roughly 4.5% in the top ten. The chain couples TRBV2 to TRBJ2-7; 13 bases align to TRBD2. This specimen consisted of CD4+ or CD8+ T cells sorted from blood, obtained in a trial of the OX40 agonist ivuxolimab. This TCR was sampled from an adult with an advanced solid tumor such as melanoma, head and neck, liver or kidney cancer. The CDR3 region has the DNA TGTGCCCGGAGACTAGCGGGAGGAGAGCAGTACTTC. Amino acids: CARRLAGGEQYF.